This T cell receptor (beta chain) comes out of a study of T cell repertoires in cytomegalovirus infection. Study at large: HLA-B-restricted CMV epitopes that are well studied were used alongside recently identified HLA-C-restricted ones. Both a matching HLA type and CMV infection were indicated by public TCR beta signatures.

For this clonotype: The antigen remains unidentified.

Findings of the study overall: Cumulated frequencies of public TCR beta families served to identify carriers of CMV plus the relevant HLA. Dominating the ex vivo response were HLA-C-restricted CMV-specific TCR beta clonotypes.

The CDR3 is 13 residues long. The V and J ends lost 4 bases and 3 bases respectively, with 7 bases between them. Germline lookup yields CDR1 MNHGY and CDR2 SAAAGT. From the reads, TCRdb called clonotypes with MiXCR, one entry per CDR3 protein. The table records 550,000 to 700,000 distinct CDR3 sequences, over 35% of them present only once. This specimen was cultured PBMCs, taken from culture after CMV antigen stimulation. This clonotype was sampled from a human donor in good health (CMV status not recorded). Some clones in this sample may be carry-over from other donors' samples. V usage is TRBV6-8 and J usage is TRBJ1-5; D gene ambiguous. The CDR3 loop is CASSLTLNQPQHF. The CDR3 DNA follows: TGTGCCAGCAGTTTGACCCTCAATCAGCCCCAGCATTTT.